This TCR beta chain originates from a study of siplizumab effects on memory and regulatory T cells (dated by TCRdb to about 2019). General notes on the study: The study examined how the anti-CD2 antibody siplizumab affects alloreactive T-cell subsets in allogeneic mixed lymphocyte reactions built from human PBMCs.

Summary of the overall study and its limitations: Greater diversity appeared to be present in unstimulated naive T cells than in memory T cells, and a substantial contribution to the alloresponse seemed to be made by naive cells. Whether proliferating Tregs from siplizumab cultures actually had suppressive function was not functionally confirmed. Of the alloreactive CD4+ clones that could be mapped, the Treg-derived share averaged roughly 73% with siplizumab compared with approximately 25% in control reactions. Sequences below about 10^-5 frequency were poorly captured, so only a minor fraction of alloreactive clones could be mapped to unstimulated subsets. The cumulative frequency of alloreactive sequences that could be traced back to unstimulated CD4+ memory T cells was significantly reduced by siplizumab. A naive or memory phenotype could not be assigned to roughly 75-96% of proliferating CD4+ or CD8+ clones.

The method behind the library was the immunoSEQ multiplex PCR assay. The deep sequencing platform assayed about 10^5 TCR templates per sample. Genomic DNA extracted from sorted T cells was used for TCRbeta CDR3 sequencing. Turning to the authors' computational methods: The R programming language was used for the clonal analysis of the TCRbeta CDR3 data. Unstimulated samples were compared with post-reaction CFSE-low samples to define alloreactive CD4+ and CD8+ clones. Alloreactive CD4+ clones were assigned to regulatory or non-regulatory origin by matching sequences to sorted unstimulated Treg and non-Treg repertoires. The source is immuneACCESS, and TCRdb retained only in-frame sequences with V and J called. Part of the clones is not carried over; for the studies checked, unresolved V genes explain less than half of this, and the remainder is unexplained. V, J and clone size are taken as reported in that table, and D and trimming were inferred from the DNA itself. This sample is represented by roughly 100,000 clones; roughly 90% of them were singletons. 0.85% to 1.2% of the sample belongs to the ten largest clones.

Including the terminal cysteine and phenylalanine, the CDR3 comprises 15 residues. Solely the CDR3 DNA is kept, with 45 bases framed from the first base. The V and J ends are trimmed by 0 bases and 3 bases, leaving 11 bases between them. From the germline V gene, CDR1 is MNHEY and CDR2 is SVGAGI. TCRbeta CDR3 sequencing was performed on sorted unstimulated T cells and on proliferating T cells recovered from mixed lymphocyte reactions. Fresh whole blood from over eight HLA-typed healthy donors served as the source for isolating PBMCs. To note about this clone: Its antigen is not yet known. Base-call qualities are not available, and no considerably larger clone is one nucleotide away.

This TCR derives from a human donor in good health. This sequence uses TRBV6-5 and TRBJ1-2; no D gene is confidently identified. The material sequenced was CD4+ T cells sorted from blood. The CDR3 region: CASSYSRLGHYGYTF. The base sequence is TGTGCCAGCAGTTACTCGAGGCTAGGGCACTATGGCTACACCTTC.